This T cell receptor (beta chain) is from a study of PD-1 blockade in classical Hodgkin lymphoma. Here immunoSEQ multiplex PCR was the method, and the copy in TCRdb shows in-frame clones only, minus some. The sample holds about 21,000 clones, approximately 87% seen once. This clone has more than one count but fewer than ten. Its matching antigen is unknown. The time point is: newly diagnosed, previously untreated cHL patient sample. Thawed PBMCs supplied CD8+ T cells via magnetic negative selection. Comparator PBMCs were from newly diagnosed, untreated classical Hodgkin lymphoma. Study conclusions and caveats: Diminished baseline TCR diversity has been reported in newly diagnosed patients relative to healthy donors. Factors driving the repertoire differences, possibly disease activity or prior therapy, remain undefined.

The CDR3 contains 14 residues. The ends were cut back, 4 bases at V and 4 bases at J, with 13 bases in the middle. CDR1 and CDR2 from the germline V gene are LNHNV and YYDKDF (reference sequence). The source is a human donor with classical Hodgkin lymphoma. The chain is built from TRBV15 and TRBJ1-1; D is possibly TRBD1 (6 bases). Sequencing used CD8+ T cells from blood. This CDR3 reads CATSMKLGGTEAFF. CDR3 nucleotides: TGTGCCACCAGCATGAAATTAGGGGGCACTGAAGCTTTCTTT.